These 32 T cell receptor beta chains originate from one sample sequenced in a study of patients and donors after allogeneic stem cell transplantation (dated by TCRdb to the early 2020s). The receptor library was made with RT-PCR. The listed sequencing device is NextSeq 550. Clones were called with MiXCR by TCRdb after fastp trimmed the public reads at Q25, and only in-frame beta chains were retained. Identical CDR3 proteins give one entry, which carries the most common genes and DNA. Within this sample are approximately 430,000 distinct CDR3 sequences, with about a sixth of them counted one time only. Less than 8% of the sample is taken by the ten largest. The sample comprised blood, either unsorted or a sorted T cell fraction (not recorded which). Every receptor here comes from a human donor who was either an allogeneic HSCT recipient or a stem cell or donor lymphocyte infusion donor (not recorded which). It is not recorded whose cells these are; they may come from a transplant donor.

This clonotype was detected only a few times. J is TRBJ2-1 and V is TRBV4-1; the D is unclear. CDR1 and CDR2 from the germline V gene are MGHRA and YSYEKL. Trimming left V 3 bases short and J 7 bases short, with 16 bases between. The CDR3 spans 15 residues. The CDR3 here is CASSHPGVPSNEQFF. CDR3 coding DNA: TGCGCCAGCAGCCACCCCGGTGTCCCCAGTAATGAGCAGTTCTTC.

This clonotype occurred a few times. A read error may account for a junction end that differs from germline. For the CDR3, the DNA is TGTGCCAGCTCACCAGGGGACAGCCATAGCTTC. Translation gives CASSPGDSHSF. The chain is built from TRBV18 and TRBJ2-7, with TRBD1 matching 7 bases. This CDR3 contains 11 residues. In germline, CDR1 is KGHSH, CDR2 LQKENI.

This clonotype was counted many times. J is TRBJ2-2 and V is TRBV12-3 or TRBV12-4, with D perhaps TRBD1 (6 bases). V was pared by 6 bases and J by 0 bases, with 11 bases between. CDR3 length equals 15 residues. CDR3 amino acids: CASRAGTPNTGELFF. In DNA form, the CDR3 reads TGTGCCAGCAGGGCCGGGACACCGAACACCGGGGAGCTGTTTTTT.

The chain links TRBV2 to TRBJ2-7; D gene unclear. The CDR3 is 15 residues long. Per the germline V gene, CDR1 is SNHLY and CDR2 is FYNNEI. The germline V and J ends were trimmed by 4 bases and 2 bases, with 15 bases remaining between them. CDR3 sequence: CASSGSVTVPYEQYF. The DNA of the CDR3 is TGTGCCAGCAGTGGTTCCGTGACGGTTCCCTACGAGCAGTACTTC.

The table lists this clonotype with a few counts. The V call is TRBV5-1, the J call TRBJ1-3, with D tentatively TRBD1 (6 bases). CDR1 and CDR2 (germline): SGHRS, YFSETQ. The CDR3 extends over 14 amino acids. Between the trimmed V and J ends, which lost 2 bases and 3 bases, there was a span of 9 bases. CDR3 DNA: TGCGCCAGCAGCTTCACAGGGAATGGAAACACCATATATTTT. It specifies CASSFTGNGNTIYF.

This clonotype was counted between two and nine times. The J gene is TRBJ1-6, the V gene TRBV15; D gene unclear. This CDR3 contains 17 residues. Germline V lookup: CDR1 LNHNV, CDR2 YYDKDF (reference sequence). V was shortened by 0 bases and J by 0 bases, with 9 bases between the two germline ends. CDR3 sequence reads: CATSRDVGSSYNSPLHF. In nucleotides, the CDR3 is TGTGCCACCAGCAGAGATGTCGGAAGCTCCTATAATTCACCCCTCCACTTT.

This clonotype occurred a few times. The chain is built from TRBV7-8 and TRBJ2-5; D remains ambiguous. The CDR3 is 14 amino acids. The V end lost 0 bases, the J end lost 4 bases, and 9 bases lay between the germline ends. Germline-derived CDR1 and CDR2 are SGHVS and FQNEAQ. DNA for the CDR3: TGTGCCAGCAGCTTAGCCAAAGGGTTAGAGACCCAGTACTTC. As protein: CASSLAKGLETQYF.

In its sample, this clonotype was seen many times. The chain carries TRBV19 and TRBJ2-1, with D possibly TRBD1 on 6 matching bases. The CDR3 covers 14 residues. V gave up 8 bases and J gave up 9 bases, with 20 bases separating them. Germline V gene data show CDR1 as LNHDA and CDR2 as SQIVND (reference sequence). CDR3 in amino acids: CASDPGQRLGEQFF. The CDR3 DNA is TGTGCCAGTGACCCGGGACAACGATTGGGTGAGCAGTTCTTC.

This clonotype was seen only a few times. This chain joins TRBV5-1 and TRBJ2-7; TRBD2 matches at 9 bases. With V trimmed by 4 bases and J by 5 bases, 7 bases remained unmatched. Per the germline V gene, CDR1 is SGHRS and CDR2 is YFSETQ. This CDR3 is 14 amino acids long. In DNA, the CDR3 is TGCGCCAGCAGCGTCTTAGCGGGAGTCGACGAGCAGTACTTC. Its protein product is CASSVLAGVDEQYF. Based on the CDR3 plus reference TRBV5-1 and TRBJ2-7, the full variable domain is KAGVTQTPRYLIKTRGQQVTLSCSPISGHRSVSWYQQTPGQGLQFLFEYFSETQRNKGNFPGRFSGRQFSNSRSEMNVSTLELGDSALYLCASSVLAGVDEQYFGPGTRLTVT.

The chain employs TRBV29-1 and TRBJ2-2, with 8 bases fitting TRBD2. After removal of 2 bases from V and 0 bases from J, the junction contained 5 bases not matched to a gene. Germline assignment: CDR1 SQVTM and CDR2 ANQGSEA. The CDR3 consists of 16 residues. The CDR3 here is CSVETPSGPNTGELFF. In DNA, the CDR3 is TGCAGCGTTGAAACCCCTAGCGGGCCGAACACCGGGGAGCTGTTTTTT.

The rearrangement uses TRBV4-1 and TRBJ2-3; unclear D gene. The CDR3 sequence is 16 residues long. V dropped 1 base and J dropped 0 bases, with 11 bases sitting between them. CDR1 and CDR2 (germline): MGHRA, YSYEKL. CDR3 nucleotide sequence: TGCGCCAGCAGCCAAGCAGGACCCTCTAGCACAGATACGCAGTATTTT. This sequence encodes CASSQAGPSSTDTQYF.

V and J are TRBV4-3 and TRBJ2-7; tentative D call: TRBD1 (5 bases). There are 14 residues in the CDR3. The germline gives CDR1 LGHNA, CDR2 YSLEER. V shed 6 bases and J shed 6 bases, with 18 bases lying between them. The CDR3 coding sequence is TGCGCCAGCAGGTATAAGCCGGGTCAGGGCGAGCAGTACTTC. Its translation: CASRYKPGQGEQYF.

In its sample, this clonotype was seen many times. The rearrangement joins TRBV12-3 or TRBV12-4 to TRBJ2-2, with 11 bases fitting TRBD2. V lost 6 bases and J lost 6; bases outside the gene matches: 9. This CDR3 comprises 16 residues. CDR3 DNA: TGTGCCAGCAGGGAACTAGCGGGAGTAACCTCCGGGGAGCTGTTTTTT. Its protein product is CASRELAGVTSGELFF.

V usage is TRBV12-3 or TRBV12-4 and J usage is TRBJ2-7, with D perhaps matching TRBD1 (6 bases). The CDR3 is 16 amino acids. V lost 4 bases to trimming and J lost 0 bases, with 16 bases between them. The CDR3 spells CASSSQQGQYSYEQYF. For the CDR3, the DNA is TGTGCCAGCAGTTCCCAACAGGGACAATACTCCTACGAGCAGTACTTC.

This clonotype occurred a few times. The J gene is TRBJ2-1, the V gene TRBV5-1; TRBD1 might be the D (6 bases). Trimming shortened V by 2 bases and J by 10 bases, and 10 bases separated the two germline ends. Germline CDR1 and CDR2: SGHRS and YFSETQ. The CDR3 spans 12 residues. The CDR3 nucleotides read TGCGCCAGCAGCTTTCGAGGACAGGAGCAGTTCTTC. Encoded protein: CASSFRGQEQFF.

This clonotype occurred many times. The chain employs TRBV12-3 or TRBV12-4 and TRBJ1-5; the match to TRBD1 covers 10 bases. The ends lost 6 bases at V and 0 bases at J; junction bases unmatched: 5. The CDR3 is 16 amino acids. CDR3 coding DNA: TGTGCCAGCAGCGGACAGGGGGTAGTTAGCAATCAGCCCCAGCATTTT. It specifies CASSGQGVVSNQPQHF.

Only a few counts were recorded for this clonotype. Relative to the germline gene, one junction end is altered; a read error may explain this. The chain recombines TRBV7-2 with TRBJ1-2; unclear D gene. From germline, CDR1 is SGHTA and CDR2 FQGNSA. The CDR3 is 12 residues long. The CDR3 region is CASSFPPQLPAF. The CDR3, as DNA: TGTGCCAGCAGCTTCCCCCCCCAGCTACCAGCCTTC.

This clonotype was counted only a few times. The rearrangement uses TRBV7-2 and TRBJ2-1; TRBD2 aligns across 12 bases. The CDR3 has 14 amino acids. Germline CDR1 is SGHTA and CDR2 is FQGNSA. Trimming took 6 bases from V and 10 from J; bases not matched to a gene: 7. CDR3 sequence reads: CASRSSGGAPEQFF. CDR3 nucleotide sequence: TGTGCCAGCAGGTCTAGCGGGGGGGCCCCCGAGCAGTTCTTC.

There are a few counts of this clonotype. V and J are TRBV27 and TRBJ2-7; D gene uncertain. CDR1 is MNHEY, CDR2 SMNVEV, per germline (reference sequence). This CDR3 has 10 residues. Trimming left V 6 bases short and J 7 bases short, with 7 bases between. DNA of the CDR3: TGTGCCAGCAGGCTGGGAGAGCAGTACTTC. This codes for CASRLGEQYF.

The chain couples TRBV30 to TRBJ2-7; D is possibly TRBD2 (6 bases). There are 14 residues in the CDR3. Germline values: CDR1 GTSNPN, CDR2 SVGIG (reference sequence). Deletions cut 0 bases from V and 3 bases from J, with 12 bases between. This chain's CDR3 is CAWSVGGLGYEQYF. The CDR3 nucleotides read TGTGCCTGGAGTGTGGGAGGCCTCGGCTACGAGCAGTACTTC.

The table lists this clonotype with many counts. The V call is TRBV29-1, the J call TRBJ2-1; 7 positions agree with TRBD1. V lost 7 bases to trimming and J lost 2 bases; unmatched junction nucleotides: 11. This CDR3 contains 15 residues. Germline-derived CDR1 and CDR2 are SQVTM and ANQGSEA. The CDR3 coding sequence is TGCAGCGCCCTGCAGGGGGTGTCGACCTACAATGAGCAGTTCTTC. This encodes CSALQGVSTYNEQFF.

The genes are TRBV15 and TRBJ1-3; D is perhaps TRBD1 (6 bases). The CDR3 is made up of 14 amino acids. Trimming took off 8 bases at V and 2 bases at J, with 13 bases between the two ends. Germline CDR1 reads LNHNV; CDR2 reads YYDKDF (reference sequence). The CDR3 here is CATRTTGTGNTIYF. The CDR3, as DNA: TGTGCCACCCGAACGACAGGCACTGGAAACACCATATATTTT.

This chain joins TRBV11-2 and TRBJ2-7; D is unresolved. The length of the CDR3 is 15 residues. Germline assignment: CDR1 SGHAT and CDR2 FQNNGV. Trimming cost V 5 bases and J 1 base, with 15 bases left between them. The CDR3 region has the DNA TGTGCCAGCAGCCCTATAGTGGCGGAATCCTACGAGCAGTACTTC. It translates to CASSPIVAESYEQYF.

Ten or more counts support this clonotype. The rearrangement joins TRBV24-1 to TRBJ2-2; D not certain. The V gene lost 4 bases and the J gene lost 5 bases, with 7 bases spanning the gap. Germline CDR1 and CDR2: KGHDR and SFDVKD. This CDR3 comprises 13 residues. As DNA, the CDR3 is TGTGCCACCAGTGAGATCATGACCGGGGAGCTGTTTTTT. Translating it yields CATSEIMTGELFF.

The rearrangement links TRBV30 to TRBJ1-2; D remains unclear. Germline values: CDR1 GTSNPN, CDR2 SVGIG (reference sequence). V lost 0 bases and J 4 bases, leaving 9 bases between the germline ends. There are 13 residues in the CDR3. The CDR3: CAWSVDVGYGYTF. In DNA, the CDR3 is TGTGCCTGGAGTGTGGACGTGGGCTATGGCTACACCTTC.

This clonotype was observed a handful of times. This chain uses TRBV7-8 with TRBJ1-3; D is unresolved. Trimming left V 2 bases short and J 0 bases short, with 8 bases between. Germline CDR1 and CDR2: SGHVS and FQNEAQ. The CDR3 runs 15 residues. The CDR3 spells CASSLFGSSGNTIYF. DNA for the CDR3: TGTGCCAGCAGCTTATTCGGGAGCTCTGGAAACACCATATATTTT.

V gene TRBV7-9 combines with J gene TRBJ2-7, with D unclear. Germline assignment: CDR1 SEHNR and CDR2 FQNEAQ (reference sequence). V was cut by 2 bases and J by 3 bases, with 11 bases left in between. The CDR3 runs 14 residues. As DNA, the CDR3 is TGTGCCAGCAGCTTACCTGGCCCCTTCTACGAGCAGTACTTC. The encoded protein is CASSLPGPFYEQYF.

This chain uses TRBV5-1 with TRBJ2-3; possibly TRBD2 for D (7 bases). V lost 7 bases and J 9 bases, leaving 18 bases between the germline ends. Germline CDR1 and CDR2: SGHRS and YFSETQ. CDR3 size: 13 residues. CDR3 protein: CASQGGGAQTQYF. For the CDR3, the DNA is TGCGCCAGCCAGGGAGGGGGGGCTCAGACGCAGTATTTT.

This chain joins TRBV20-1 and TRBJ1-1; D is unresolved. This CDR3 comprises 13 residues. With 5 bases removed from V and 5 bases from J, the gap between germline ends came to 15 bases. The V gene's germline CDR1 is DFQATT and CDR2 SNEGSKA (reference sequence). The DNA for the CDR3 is TGCAGTGCTTTGGATTCCGAATGGACTGAAGCTTTCTTT. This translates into CSALDSEWTEAFF.

CDR3 amino acids: CATSRDSTLSETQYF. In nucleotides, the CDR3 is TGTGCCACCAGCAGAGATAGTACCCTTTCAGAGACCCAGTACTTC. This sequence joins TRBV15 and TRBJ2-5; D is undetermined. The germline CDR1 and CDR2 sequences are LNHNV and YYDKDF (reference sequence). The CDR3 is 15 amino acids. The V and J ends lost 0 bases and 4 bases respectively, with 12 bases between them.

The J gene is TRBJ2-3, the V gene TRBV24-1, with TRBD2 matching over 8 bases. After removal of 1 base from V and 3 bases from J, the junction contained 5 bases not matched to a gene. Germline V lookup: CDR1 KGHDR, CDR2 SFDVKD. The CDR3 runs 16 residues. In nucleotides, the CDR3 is TGTGCCACCAGTGATTTTAGCCGGGAGGGGACAGATACGCAGTATTTT. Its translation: CATSDFSREGTDTQYF.

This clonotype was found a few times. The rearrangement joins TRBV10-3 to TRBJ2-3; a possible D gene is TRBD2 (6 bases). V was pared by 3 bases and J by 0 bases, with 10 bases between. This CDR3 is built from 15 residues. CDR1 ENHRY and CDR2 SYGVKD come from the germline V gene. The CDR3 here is CAISDLGTSTDTQYF. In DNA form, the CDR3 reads TGTGCCATCAGTGATCTCGGGACTAGCACAGATACGCAGTATTTT.